The clone carrying this T cell receptor beta chain was seen many times. As yet, its antigen is unknown. The data derive from a study of regulatory T cells in long-lasting Graves disease. Study details: Positivity for TSH receptor antibodies plus over 5 years of antithyroid drugs meant persistent Graves' disease.

Sequencing libraries for TCR beta were prepared with iRepertoire HTBI primers and Arm-PCR of CDR3 regions. TCRdb reanalysed the multiplex PCR reads using MiXCR and keeps one entry per CDR3 protein. The table has over 350,000 distinct CDR3 sequences, less than 25% seen once. Time point specified: persistent/refractory GD, antithyroid drugs over 5 years with positive TRAb. Isolated PBMC RNA provided the starting material for the TCR library. American Thyroid Association guidelines served as the basis for diagnosing Graves' disease. Recruitment took place at an endocrinology department in Xi'an, China. The V end lost 3 bases, the J end lost 7 bases, and 13 bases lay between the germline ends. This CDR3 has 14 amino acids. Study-wide findings and caveats: For persistent Graves' patients, TCR diversity was lower than for newly diagnosed ones.

The sample here was peripheral blood mononuclear cells (PBMCs), taken when the disease was refractory, from a patient treated with antithyroid drugs. The source of this sequence is a female donor with Graves disease. The chain is built from TRBV12-3 or TRBV12-4 and TRBJ1-5; a weak D match, TRBD1 (6 bases). CDR3 nucleotide sequence: TGTGCCAGCAGTTTGGTGGGGGCAGGACAGCCCCAGCATTTT. Translated: CASSLVGAGQPQHF.